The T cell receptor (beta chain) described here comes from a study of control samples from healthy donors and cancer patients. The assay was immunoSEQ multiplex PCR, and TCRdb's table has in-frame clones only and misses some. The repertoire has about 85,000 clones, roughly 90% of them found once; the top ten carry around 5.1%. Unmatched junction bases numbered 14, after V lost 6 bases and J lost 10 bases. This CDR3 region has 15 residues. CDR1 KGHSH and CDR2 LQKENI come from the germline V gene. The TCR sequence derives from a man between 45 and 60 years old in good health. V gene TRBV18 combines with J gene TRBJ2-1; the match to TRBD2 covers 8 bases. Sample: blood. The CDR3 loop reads CASSQSGTSSGEQFF. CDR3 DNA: TGTGCCAGCTCGCAGTCCGGGACTAGTTCTGGGGAGCAGTTCTTC.